This T cell receptor beta chain was recorded in a study of low-dose radiotherapy and immunotherapy resistance in tumors. TRAV and TRBV primers primed cDNA for both TCRalpha and TCRbeta. The TCRs were subjected to amplification over approximately 18 PCR cycles employing a constant-region primer in conjunction with a V-primer adapter. TCRdb fed the reads into MiXCR, producing one record per CDR3 protein. The repertoire has tens of thousands of distinct CDR3 sequences, 20% of them found once; the top ten carry roughly 12%. Stated time point: after trial treatment. Treatment: LDRT plus nivolumab, ipilimumab, low-dose cyclophosphamide and aspirin (RACIN trial). The CDR3 totals 13 residues. The germline gives CDR1 SGHDN, CDR2 FVKESK. Trimming removed 8 bases at V and 0 bases at J, with 10 bases between.

This rearrangement joins TRBV14 to TRBJ1-1; D gene unclear. The sequencing here drew on PBMCs, taken after low-dose radiotherapy plus immunotherapy. The receptor was isolated from a female donor with ovarian cancer. As DNA, the CDR3 is TGTGCCAGCTCCCGCAACATGAACACTGAAGCTTTCTTT. Translated: CASSRNMNTEAFF. Combining the CDR3 with reference TRBV14 and TRBJ1-1 gives the whole variable domain EAGVTQFPSHSVIEKGQTVTLRCDPISGHDNLYWYRRVMGKEIKFLLHFVKESKQDESGMPNNRFLAERTGGTYSTLKVQPAELEDSGVYFCASSRNMNTEAFFGQGTRLTVV.